These T cell receptor beta chains were read from a single sample in a study of cytomegalovirus exposure and HLA in healthy donors. Data came from immunoSEQ multiplex PCR; TCRdb stores just in-frame clones and leaves some out. Here the sample spans 200,000 or so clones, 65% to 85% being singletons. Material: PBMCs. These receptors were obtained from a boy between 2 and 10 years old in good health and CMV-seronegative. Both conserved end residues are part of each CDR3. Fields, in order: CDR3 protein, CDR3 DNA, V gene, J gene, clone size, D gene. D genes are given only for firm matches. Where a row states a size, it is once, few, many or the class of an expanded clone; other rows omit it.

CDR3: CASSESGTAITYEQYF; DNA: TGTGCCAGCAGTGAATCCGGGACAGCAATCACCTACGAGCAGTACTTC; V: TRBV2; J: TRBJ2-7; size: .; D: TRBD1
CDR3: CASGQAYGYTF; DNA: TGTGCCAGCGGCCAGGCCTATGGCTACACCTTC; V: TRBV27; J: TRBJ1-2; size: once; D: .
CDR3: CASSLAGTGRETQYF; DNA: TGTGCCAGCAGCTTAGCGGGGACAGGGCGGGAGACCCAGTACTTC; V: TRBV7-6; J: TRBJ2-5; size: .; D: TRBD1
CDR3: CATSRDLIAGTRNDEQFF; DNA: TGTGCCACCAGCAGAGACCTAATAGCGGGAACGAGGAACGATGAGCAGTTCTTC; V: TRBV15; J: TRBJ2-1; size: .; D: TRBD2
CDR3: CASSLGYTSGDQETQYF; DNA: TGCGCCAGCAGCTTGGGGTATACTAGCGGGGATCAAGAGACCCAGTACTTC; V: TRBV5-1; J: TRBJ2-5; size: .; D: TRBD2
CDR3: CASSPTGTGLTGELFF; DNA: TGTGCCAGCAGCCCAACCGGGACAGGGCTCACCGGGGAGCTGTTTTTT; V: TRBV4-2; J: TRBJ2-2; size: .; D: TRBD1
CDR3: CASSFSGGQSYEQYF; DNA: TGTGCCAGCAGCTTCTCAGGGGGGCAGTCCTACGAGCAGTACTTC; V: TRBV11-2; J: TRBJ2-7; size: .; D: .
CDR3: CASSQEYNANYGYTF; DNA: TGTGCCAGCAGCCAAGAATACAACGCTAACTATGGCTACACCTTC; V: TRBV4-2; J: TRBJ1-2; size: .; D: .
CDR3: CASSLGGLAGGIHEQYF; DNA: TGTGCCAGCAGCTTAGGGGGACTAGCGGGAGGGATCCACGAGCAGTACTTC; V: TRBV7-9; J: TRBJ2-7; size: .; D: TRBD2
CDR3: CASSSRTGFNQPQHF; DNA: TGTGCCAGCAGCAGCCGGACAGGCTTTAATCAGCCCCAGCATTTT; V: TRBV5-5; J: TRBJ1-5; size: .; D: TRBD1
CDR3: CASSALTDSSYNEQFF; DNA: TGTGCCAGCAGCGCCCTTACCGATAGCTCCTACAATGAGCAGTTCTTC; V: TRBV7-9; J: TRBJ2-1; size: once; D: .
CDR3: CASSSDNNNEQFF; DNA: TGTGCCAGCAGCTCAGACAACAACAATGAGCAGTTCTTC; V: TRBV7-9; J: TRBJ2-1; size: .; D: .
CDR3: CASRGDSSYEQYF; DNA: TGTGCCAGCAGAGGGGACAGCTCCTACGAGCAGTACTTC; V: TRBV2; J: TRBJ2-7; size: .; D: TRBD1
CDR3: CASSRLGGEQFF; DNA: TGTGCCAGCAGCCGACTGGGAGGCGAGCAGTTCTTC; V: TRBV6-6; J: TRBJ2-1; size: .; D: .
CDR3: CASSPDSSSYNEQFF; DNA: TGTGCCAGCAGCCCCGACAGTAGCTCCTACAATGAGCAGTTCTTC; V: TRBV7-6; J: TRBJ2-1; size: .; D: .
CDR3: CASSSPGAGGDTQYF; DNA: TGCGCCAGCAGCTCCCCTGGTGCGGGGGGTGATACGCAGTATTTT; V: TRBV5-1; J: TRBJ2-3; size: .; D: TRBD2
CDR3: CASSYSWEGAYEQYF; DNA: TGTGCCAGCAGTTACTCGTGGGAGGGGGCCTACGAGCAGTACTTC; V: TRBV6-6; J: TRBJ2-7; size: .; D: .
CDR3: CASSYGGERGNTEAFF; DNA: TGTGCCAGCAGTTACGGGGGCGAGCGGGGAAACACTGAAGCTTTCTTT; V: TRBV6-6; J: TRBJ1-1; size: .; D: .
CDR3: CAKGNMNSGANVLTF; DNA: TGTGCAAAGGGGAATATGAACTCTGGGGCCAACGTCCTGACTTTC; V: TRBV6-5; J: TRBJ2-6; size: .; D: .
CDR3: CASSLQGNYGYTF; DNA: TGTGCCAGCAGCCTACAGGGGAACTATGGCTACACCTTC; V: TRBV6-5; J: TRBJ1-2; size: .; D: TRBD1
CDR3: CASSQDGGAHNEQFF; DNA: TGCGCCAGCAGCCAAGACGGGGGGGCCCACAATGAGCAGTTCTTC; V: TRBV4-1; J: TRBJ2-1; size: .; D: TRBD2
CDR3: CASSGMDRGPWKPQHF; DNA: TGTGCCAGCAGTGGAATGGACAGGGGGCCGTGGAAGCCCCAGCATTTT; V: TRBV25-1; J: TRBJ1-5; size: .; D: TRBD1
CDR3: CASSRTVHSNQPQHF; DNA: TGTGCCAGCAGCCGGACAGTCCATAGCAATCAGCCCCAGCATTTT; V: TRBV6-5; J: TRBJ1-5; size: few; D: .
CDR3: CASSKEGWGRPPDTQYF; DNA: TGTGCCAGCAGCAAAGAAGGTTGGGGCCGGCCGCCCGATACGCAGTATTTT; V: TRBV7-2; J: TRBJ2-3; size: once; D: .
CDR3: CASSLLAGGYNEQFF; DNA: TGTGCCAGCAGCCTACTAGCGGGGGGGTACAATGAGCAGTTCTTC; V: TRBV7-9; J: TRBJ2-1; size: .; D: TRBD2
CDR3: CASSQNAGFRYGYTF; DNA: TGTGCCAGCAGTCAAAACGCAGGGTTTCGGTATGGCTACACCTTC; V: TRBV7-8; J: TRBJ1-2; size: once; D: .